Listed below are T cell receptor beta chains from one sample, sequenced in a study of cytomegalovirus exposure and HLA in healthy donors. The method was immunoSEQ multiplex PCR; TCRdb's version includes in-frame clones alone and lacks a portion of them. Here the sample spans under 80,000 clones, approximately 75% being singletons. The specimen sequenced was PBMCs. The receptors shown here come from a woman aged 40-49 years in good health and CMV-seronegative. Both conserved end residues are part of each CDR3. D genes are given only for firm matches. Size tells how often a clone was seen (once, few, many) or the class of an expanded clone, and some rows leave it out.

V gene	D gene	J gene	CDR3 length	clone size	CDR3 DNA	CDR3 protein
TRBV29-1	TRBD1	TRBJ2-2	14	.	TGCAGCGCCCTGACAGGGGGAGCGGCCGGGGAGCTGTTTTTT	CSALTGGAAGELFF
TRBV6-6	.	TRBJ2-5	13	.	TGTGCCAGCAGTTACGGCTTCCAAGAGACCCAGTACTTC	CASSYGFQETQYF
TRBV11-2	TRBD1	TRBJ2-7	17	.	TGTGCCAGCAGCTTAAGGGCCGGGACAGGGGTACTGAGGGAGCAGTACTTC	CASSLRAGTGVLREQYF
TRBV19	.	TRBJ2-7	9	.	TGTGCCAGTTTAGACGAGCAGTACTTC	CASLDEQYF
TRBV29-1	.	TRBJ2-3	13	.	TGCAGCGTTGAAGTACAAGGCACAGATACGCAGTATTTT	CSVEVQGTDTQYF
TRBV30	TRBD2	TRBJ2-1	15	.	TGTGCCTGGCGGCCCTTAGCGGGAGACTACAATGAGCAGTTCTTC	CAWRPLAGDYNEQFF
TRBV11-1	TRBD1	TRBJ2-7	14	.	TGTGCCAGCAGCTTCCAGGGGGTGCTCTACGAGCAGTACTTC	CASSFQGVLYEQYF
TRBV6-5	TRBD1	TRBJ1-2	15	.	TGTGCCAGCAGCGCCGGGACAGGGGTGATAAGGGGCTACACCTTC	CASSAGTGVIRGYTF
TRBV19	.	TRBJ2-7	14	.	TGTGCCAGTAGTACCCCGGGACTGAACTACGAGCAGTACTTC	CASSTPGLNYEQYF
TRBV7-8	TRBD2	TRBJ2-1	19	few	TGTGCCAGCAGCTTAGCGTTTATCGTCGAGCGGGGGGGCAGGAATGAGCAGTTCTTC	CASSLAFIVERGGRNEQFF
TRBV28	TRBD1	TRBJ1-1	18	.	TGTGCCAGCAGTTTAAGGAGTTGGGGGACAGGCATGAACACTGAAGCTTTCTTT	CASSLRSWGTGMNTEAFF
TRBV30	.	TRBJ1-5	15	once	TGTGCCTGGCGAAAGGACAGCTATAGCAATCAGCCCCAGCATTTT	CAWRKDSYSNQPQHF
TRBV6-1	TRBD1	TRBJ2-2	14	.	TGTGCCAGCAGCGTCCGACAGGGCGCCGGGGAGCTGTTTTTT	CASSVRQGAGELFF
TRBV10-1	.	TRBJ2-3	17	.	TGCGCCAGCAGTGAGGCCGAGACGGGGGGCAGCACAGATACGCAGTATTTT	CASSEAETGGSTDTQYF
TRBV9	.	TRBJ2-1	14	.	TGTGCCAGCAGCCCTACGGGCTCCTACAATGAGCAGTTCTTC	CASSPTGSYNEQFF
TRBV7-2	.	TRBJ2-7	15	.	TGTGCCAGCAGCCCAGCGAACGGATACTCCTACGAGCAGTACTTC	CASSPANGYSYEQYF
TRBV4-1	TRBD1	TRBJ1-5	16	.	TGCGCCAGCAGCCAATCCCCAGGGGGTAGCAATCAGCCCCAGCATTTT	CASSQSPGGSNQPQHF
TRBV7-9	.	TRBJ2-5	13	.	TGTGCCGCTCCTAAGGGGGAACAAGAGACCCAGTACTTC	CAAPKGEQETQYF
TRBV4-3	.	TRBJ2-3	15	once	TGCGCCAGCAGCCAAGACGGACAGCCCACAGATACGCAGTATTTT	CASSQDGQPTDTQYF
TRBV30	TRBD1	TRBJ1-1	11	.	TGTGCCTGGAGTCAGGGGGCTGAAGCTTTCTTT	CAWSQGAEAFF
TRBV5-1	.	TRBJ1-4	16	.	TGCGCCAGCTATTTTGGCACAGGGCGACAAAATGAAAAACTGTTTTTT	CASYFGTGRQNEKLFF
TRBV5-1	TRBD1	TRBJ1-2	16	.	TGCGCCAGCAGCATAGGGACAGCTCGAACTAACTATGGCTACACCTTC	CASSIGTARTNYGYTF
TRBV9	TRBD1	TRBJ2-1	14	.	TGTGCCAGCAGCGGACGGACAGGCTACAATGAGCAGTTCTTC	CASSGRTGYNEQFF
TRBV4-1	.	TRBJ2-5	14	few	TGCGCCAGCAGCCCGATCCAGGGGAGCGGTACCCAGTACTTC	CASSPIQGSGTQYF
TRBV27	.	TRBJ2-1	13	.	TGTGCCAGCAGTTTAGCAGGGGTCAATGAGCAGTTCTTC	CASSLAGVNEQFF
TRBV28	TRBD2	TRBJ2-2	15	.	TGTGCCAGCATCAGACCGGGACTACACACCGGGGAGCTGTTTTTT	CASIRPGLHTGELFF
TRBV27	.	TRBJ1-1	12	.	TGTGCCAGCAGTTCTGCGGACTGGGAAGCTTTCTTT	CASSSADWEAFF
TRBV7-2	.	TRBJ1-1	14	.	TGTGCCAGCAGCGCCGTCGGGGGGCCCACTGAAGCTTTCTTT	CASSAVGGPTEAFF
TRBV6-5	TRBD1	TRBJ2-2	15	.	TGTGCCAGCAGTTACGAGACAGGGGGCAGAAGGGAGCTGTTTTTT	CASSYETGGRRELFF
TRBV2	.	TRBJ1-5	16	.	TGTGCCAGCAGTGTGGACAGACCTTATAGCAATCAGCCCCAGCATTTT	CASSVDRPYSNQPQHF
TRBV7-9	TRBD1	TRBJ1-4	16	few	TGTGCCAGCAGCCAGGACAGGGGTTTAACTAATGAAAAACTGTTTTTT	CASSQDRGLTNEKLFF
TRBV2	.	TRBJ1-3	16	.	TGTGCCAGCAGTGAATCCGGCCCACCGGGGGGAAACACCATATATTTT	CASSESGPPGGNTIYF
TRBV27	.	TRBJ2-7	13	.	TGTGCCAGCAGTTTAGCAGGTACCTACGAGCAGTACTTC	CASSLAGTYEQYF
TRBV13	.	TRBJ1-2	13	.	TGTGCCAGCAGCCGAGACAGGTTTTATGGCTACACCTTC	CASSRDRFYGYTF
TRBV9	TRBD2	TRBJ2-1	15	.	TGTGCCAGCAGCGTAGTAGCGGGGCTTAACAATGAGCAGTTCTTC	CASSVVAGLNNEQFF
TRBV9	TRBD1	TRBJ2-7	16	once	TGTGCCAGCAGCTCCCACCCGGGACAGTTCCCCTACGAGCAGTACTTC	CASSSHPGQFPYEQYF
TRBV30	.	TRBJ1-2	12	.	TGTGCCTGGAGTGCGCAGAACTATGGCTACACCTTC	CAWSAQNYGYTF
TRBV28	TRBD1	TRBJ2-7	13	.	TGTGCCAGCCGCCCGACAGGGACGGACGAGCAGTACTTC	CASRPTGTDEQYF
TRBV9	TRBD2	TRBJ2-7	14	.	TGTGCCAGCAGCAAAAGCGGGAGCCTCGACGAGCAGTACTTC	CASSKSGSLDEQYF
TRBV29-1	TRBD1	TRBJ2-7	13	.	TGCAGCGTTGAGGCAGGGGGCCGGGACGAGCAGTACTTC	CSVEAGGRDEQYF
TRBV15	TRBD1	TRBJ1-5	16	.	TGTGCCACCAGCAGAGGCCTGGGACAGAGAAATCAGCCCCAGCATTTT	CATSRGLGQRNQPQHF
TRBV9	TRBD1	TRBJ1-2	15	.	TGTGCCAGCAGCAGTTTCCTCAGGGGGCGCCGGGGCTACACCTTC	CASSSFLRGRRGYTF
TRBV6-5	.	TRBJ2-1	15	.	TGTGCCAGCACGGCTACCCCTAGCTCCTACAATGAGCAGTTCTTC	CASTATPSSYNEQFF
TRBV6-5	TRBD1	TRBJ1-1	15	few	TGTGCCAGCAGTTACTCGGCAGGGACAGGCACTGAAGCTTTCTTT	CASSYSAGTGTEAFF
TRBV7-6	TRBD2	TRBJ2-3	17	.	TGTGCCAGCAGCCCGAGCTATTTAGCGGGGGGCACAGATACGCAGTATTTT	CASSPSYLAGGTDTQYF
TRBV18	TRBD1	TRBJ1-3	16	.	TGTGCCAGCTCACCAACAGGGGGCCTCTCTGGAAACACCATATATTTT	CASSPTGGLSGNTIYF
TRBV11-1	.	TRBJ2-2	16	.	TGTGCCAGCAGCTTAGAGATGGGGGCGCGGACCGGGGAGCTGTTTTTT	CASSLEMGARTGELFF
TRBV18	.	TRBJ1-4	14	.	TGTGCCAGCTCACACGCGCAGGGAAGTGAAAAACTGTTTTTT	CASSHAQGSEKLFF
TRBV15	.	TRBJ1-1	14	.	TGTGCCACCAGCAAGGACAGATACAACACTGAAGCTTTCTTT	CATSKDRYNTEAFF
TRBV30	.	TRBJ1-3	14	.	TGTGCCTGGGGAACAGGGCCGTCTGGAAACACCATATATTTT	CAWGTGPSGNTIYF
TRBV19	TRBD1	TRBJ1-1	14	.	TGTGCCAGTAGGGACAGGGTGCTGAACACTGAAGCTTTCTTT	CASRDRVLNTEAFF
TRBV5-1	TRBD1	TRBJ1-4	16	once	TGCGCCAGCAGCTTGTTGGGGACAGGGGCTAATGAAAAACTGTTTTTT	CASSLLGTGANEKLFF
TRBV7-3	TRBD2	TRBJ2-1	15	.	TGTGCCAGCAGCTTAGGTAGCGGGGGCTACAATGAGCAGTTCTTC	CASSLGSGGYNEQFF
TRBV6-5	TRBD2	TRBJ2-3	15	.	TGTGCCAGCAGTTACTCTCGGGGGGGGTCAGATACGCAGTATTTT	CASSYSRGGSDTQYF
TRBV6-1	.	TRBJ1-1	14	.	TGTGCCAGCAGTGATGAGGGCTTGAACACTGAAGCTTTCTTT	CASSDEGLNTEAFF